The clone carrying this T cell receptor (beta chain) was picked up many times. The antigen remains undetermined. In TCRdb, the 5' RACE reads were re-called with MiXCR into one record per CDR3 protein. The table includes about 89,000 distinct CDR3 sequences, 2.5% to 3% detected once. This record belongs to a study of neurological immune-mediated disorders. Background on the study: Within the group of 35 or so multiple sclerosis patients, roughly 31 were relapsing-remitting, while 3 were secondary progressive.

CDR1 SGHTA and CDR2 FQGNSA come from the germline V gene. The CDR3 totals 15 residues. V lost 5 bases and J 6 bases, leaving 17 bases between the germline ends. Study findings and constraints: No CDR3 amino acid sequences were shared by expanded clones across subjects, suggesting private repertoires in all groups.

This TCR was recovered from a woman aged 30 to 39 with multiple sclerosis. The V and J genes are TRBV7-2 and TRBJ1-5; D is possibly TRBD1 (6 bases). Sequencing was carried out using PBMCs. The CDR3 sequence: CASSPRHRVGQPQHF. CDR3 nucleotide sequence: TGTGCCAGCAGCCCCCGGCACAGGGTGGGTCAGCCCCAGCATTTT.